Listed below are T cell receptor beta chains from one sample, sequenced in a study of long-term antiretroviral therapy in people with HIV. The table came from immunoSEQ multiplex PCR; TCRdb's copy has only in-frame clones and leaves some out. The sample consists of more than 10,000 clones, less than 90% of them appearing once. The input for sequencing was unsorted PBMCs, taken 2.1 years after starting antiretroviral therapy. These TCRs come from a woman in her thirties or forties with HIV. Each CDR3 is given without its conserved first and last residue. The D gene is left open where the match is weak.

TRBD1	TRBJ2-2	TRBV13	ASSSAGQGVGELF
TRBD1	TRBJ1-4	TRBV18	ASSPGTEEKLF
TRBD1	TRBJ1-6	TRBV5-6	ASSLNRGSYNSPLH
NA	TRBJ1-2	TRBV7-9	ASSPPIEGYGYT
NA	TRBJ1-1	TRBV9	ASSVEGQGLTEAF
NA	TRBJ1-1	TRBV11-2	ASSWAGDTEAF
NA	TRBJ1-6	TRBV5-5	ASSFGSGNSPLH
NA	TRBJ1-1	TRBV11-2	ASSQSGPEAF
NA	TRBJ2-7	TRBV6-5	ASSYRPHYEQY
NA	TRBJ2-1	TRBV5-1	ASSLGGSNNEQF
NA	TRBJ1-3	TRBV5-1	ASSLNSGAGGNTIY
NA	TRBJ2-3	TRBV19	ASSIVPASLQRDTQY
NA	TRBJ2-5	TRBV4-1	ASSQGRGGKQETQY
TRBD2	TRBJ2-7	TRBV6-8	ASSLRTSGNYEQY
NA	TRBJ1-6	TRBV10-3	AIRGTGGFGFDSPLH
TRBD2	TRBJ2-1	TRBV5-1	ASSSAPAGVYNEQF
NA	TRBJ2-7	TRBV11-3	ASSADGGTYEQY
TRBD1	TRBJ1-6	TRBV27	ASSLLGTGYSPLH
NA	TRBJ2-7	TRBV5-1	ASSPVVRTADSYEQY
NA	TRBJ1-3	TRBV7-9	ASSLVGAAGNTIY
TRBD1	TRBJ1-1	TRBV7-9	ASSLGRGGQGKNTEAF
NA	TRBJ1-1	TRBV10-3	AITRDLRMNTEAF
TRBD2	TRBJ2-1	TRBV5-6	ASSLYTSGGLPYNEQF
TRBD1	TRBJ2-2	TRBV5-4	ASSWGQGRDTGELF
TRBD2	TRBJ2-1	TRBV30	AWSERGSSYNEQF
NA	TRBJ1-1	TRBV5-1	ASSLEGGALTEAF
NA	TRBJ2-7	TRBV6-1	ASSELTGHYEQY
TRBD2	TRBJ2-3	TRBV5-8	ASSSLLAGWDTQY
TRBD1	TRBJ1-2	TRBV7-2	ASSFGGTGNAPGYT
NA	TRBJ2-5	TRBV18	ASSPAESQETQY
NA	TRBJ1-1	TRBV5-6	ASSFRGTEAF
NA	TRBJ2-7	TRBV7-2	ASSLAPTSYYEQY